The 28 T cell receptor beta chains presented below share a single source sample, sequenced in a study of cytotoxic CD8 clonotypes in ibrutinib-treated CLL. Clones were sequenced by immunoSEQ multiplex PCR, and TCRdb holds only the in-frame ones, with some missing. The sample shows around 330,000 clones, over 55% of them seen only once. The sequencing used PBMCs, collected after 36 months of ibrutinib treatment. The receptor set was obtained from a human donor with chronic lymphocytic leukemia.

The J gene is TRBJ2-7, the V gene TRBV7-9; TRBD1 agrees at 9 bases. The length of the CDR3 is 18 residues. Germline values: CDR1 SEHNR, CDR2 FQNEAQ (reference sequence). Unmatched junction bases numbered 14, after V lost 5 bases and J lost 0 bases. The CDR3 DNA follows: TGTGCCAGCAGCCCGACCCTTAACAGGGGGCCTTTCTCCTACGAGCAGTACTTC. The encoded protein is CASSPTLNRGPFSYEQYF.

The V gene is TRBV5-1, the J gene TRBJ2-5, with a possible D match to TRBD2 (5 bases). The CDR3 runs to 15 residues. Germline CDR1 SGHRS, CDR2 YFSETQ. Between the trimmed V and J ends, which lost 0 bases and 5 bases, there was a span of 14 bases. The CDR3 protein is CASSLAIAGGETQYF. Written as DNA, the CDR3 is TGCGCCAGCAGCTTGGCCATCGCTGGCGGGGAGACCCAGTACTTC.

The gene calls are TRBV6-1 and TRBJ2-5; D uncertain. V was shortened by 1 base and J by 1 base, with 7 bases between the two germline ends. Germline assignment: CDR1 MNHNS and CDR2 SASEGT. The CDR3 extends over 14 amino acids. The CDR3 protein is CASSEGIRQETQYF. The DNA of the CDR3 is TGTGCCAGCAGTGAAGGAATACGCCAAGAGACCCAGTACTTC.

V usage is TRBV2 and J usage is TRBJ2-1; 7 bases are shared with TRBD2. The germline V gene has CDR1 SNHLY and CDR2 FYNNEI. CDR3 length: 14 amino acids. V lost 6 bases to trimming and J lost 4 bases; unmatched junction nucleotides: 6. CDR3 protein: CASRGGAGYNEQFF. For the CDR3, the DNA is TGTGCCAGCAGGGGGGGAGCGGGATACAATGAGCAGTTCTTC.

In its sample, this clone was seen a few times. The chain recombines TRBV5-4 with TRBJ1-2; D gene unclear. Germline CDR1 and CDR2: SGHNT and YYREEE (reference sequence). V was cut by 4 bases and J by 0 bases, with 13 bases left in between. This CDR3 spans 15 amino acids. The CDR3 coding sequence is TGTGCCAGCAGCCAGTCTCCAAGAACTAACTATGGCTACACCTTC. Protein product: CASSQSPRTNYGYTF.

The chain combines TRBV4-1 with TRBJ2-7; TRBD2 might be the D (6 bases). The ends were cut back, 1 base at V and 4 bases at J, with 14 bases in the middle. In germline, CDR1 is MGHRA, CDR2 YSYEKL. The length of the CDR3 is 15 residues. As DNA, the CDR3 is TGCGCCAGCAGCCAAGTAGCGCTGGGAGGTTACGAGCAGTACTTC. This sequence encodes CASSQVALGGYEQYF.

V usage is TRBV7-9 and J usage is TRBJ1-2; D possibly corresponds to TRBD1 (5 bases). CDR1 is SEHNR, CDR2 FQNEAQ, per germline (reference sequence). Trimming cost V 5 bases and J 2 bases, with 9 bases left between them. The CDR3 is 13 residues long. The DNA for the CDR3 is TGTGCCAGCAGCGCTACAGGAAACTATGGCTACACCTTC. It encodes CASSATGNYGYTF.

The chain recombines TRBV5-1 with TRBJ1-3; 9 bases fit TRBD1. This CDR3 is 15 amino acids long. Trimming took 5 bases from V and 4 from J; bases not matched to a gene: 7. Germline CDR1 is SGHRS and CDR2 is YFSETQ. In nucleotides, the CDR3 is TGCGCCAGCAGGTCCGGGACAGGGACCGGAAACACCATATATTTT. This codes for CASRSGTGTGNTIYF.

This chain connects TRBV6-5 to TRBJ1-2, with a tentative D call TRBD1 (5 bases). Germline loops: CDR1 MNHEY, CDR2 SVGAGI. The germline V and J ends were trimmed by 5 bases and 6 bases, with 13 bases remaining between them. CDR3 length: 13 amino acids. The CDR3 nucleotides are TGTGCCAGCAGTGATTGGGGGGGAGATGGCTACACCTTC. It yields the protein CASSDWGGDGYTF.

This clone was seen a few times. The J gene is TRBJ2-2, the V gene TRBV7-2; D gene uncertain. The V end was cut by 5 bases, the J end by 8 bases, with 18 bases between. CDR1 is SGHTA and CDR2 is FQGNSA in the germline V gene. The CDR3 length is 15 residues. CDR3 sequence: CASSPRQSVGGELFF. CDR3 DNA: TGTGCCAGCAGCCCACGGCAAAGCGTGGGGGGGGAGCTGTTTTTT.

The V gene is TRBV5-4, the J gene TRBJ2-1; D may be TRBD2 (7 bases). From germline, CDR1 is SGHNT and CDR2 YYREEE (reference sequence). This CDR3 is built from 14 residues. Trimming cost V 4 bases and J 10 bases, with 18 bases left between them. The CDR3 DNA is TGTGCCAGCAGCCCCGGACTAGTTGGGGGCGAGCAGTTCTTC. It codes for CASSPGLVGGEQFF.

This clone has a handful of counts. The chain uses TRBV5-1 and TRBJ2-1; perhaps D is TRBD1 or TRBD2 (5 bases each). V was trimmed by 2 bases and J by 8 bases, leaving 11 bases between them. CDR3 length: 13 amino acids. The germline V gene encodes CDR1 SGHRS and CDR2 YFSETQ. The CDR3 loop reads CASSLPGTDEQFF. The CDR3 nucleotides read TGCGCCAGCAGCTTACCAGGGACCGATGAGCAGTTCTTC. The full variable domain, with the rest looked up from reference TRBV5-1 and TRBJ2-1, is KAGVTQTPRYLIKTRGQQVTLSCSPISGHRSVSWYQQTPGQGLQFLFEYFSETQRNKGNFPGRFSGRQFSNSRSEMNVSTLELGDSALYLCASSLPGTDEQFFGPGTRLTVL.

The chain employs TRBV19 and TRBJ1-1, with unresolved D. The CDR3 covers 13 residues. Germline V CDR1 and CDR2: LNHDA, SQIVND (reference sequence). Deletions cut 5 bases from V and 0 bases from J, with 7 bases between. For the CDR3, the DNA is TGTGCCAGTAGTCCAACAATGAACACTGAAGCTTTCTTT. The encoded protein is CASSPTMNTEAFF.

This clone was seen a handful of times. This chain connects TRBV10-3 to TRBJ2-1, with D possibly matching TRBD2 (5 bases). Trimming left V 10 bases short and J 0 bases short, with 22 bases between. Germline V gives CDR1 ENHRY, CDR2 SYGVKD. CDR3 length: 17 residues. The CDR3 protein is CATRGPESARSYNEQFF. Here the CDR3 DNA reads TGTGCCACCAGAGGGCCGGAGAGCGCCCGCTCCTACAATGAGCAGTTCTTC.

The chain couples TRBV5-4 to TRBJ2-2; D is perhaps TRBD1 or TRBD2 (5 bases each). From germline, CDR1 is SGHNT and CDR2 YYREEE (reference sequence). There are 14 residues in the CDR3. With 2 bases removed from V and 5 bases from J, the gap between germline ends came to 10 bases. CDR3 sequence reads: CASSFGGITGELFF. In DNA, the CDR3 is TGTGCCAGCAGCTTTGGGGGAATAACCGGGGAGCTGTTTTTT.

This chain uses TRBV7-8 with TRBJ1-5; TRBD1 agrees at 7 bases. The germline CDR1 and CDR2 sequences are SGHVS and FQNEAQ. The CDR3 contains 17 residues. V shed 5 bases and J 0 bases; nucleotides not matched to a gene: 10. The CDR3 loop reads CASSIDDRAYSNQPQHF. The CDR3 DNA sequence: TGTGCCAGCAGCATAGATGACAGGGCTTATAGCAATCAGCCCCAGCATTTT.

The rearrangement uses TRBV4-3 and TRBJ1-1; D is undetermined. The CDR3 covers 16 residues. CDR1 and CDR2 (germline): LGHNA, YSLEER. V was clipped by 0 bases and J by 5 bases, with 16 bases between them. In DNA form, the CDR3 reads TGCGCCAGCAGCCAAGATTTTATAGGGCGTGAGACTGAAGCTTTCTTT. It codes for CASSQDFIGRETEAFF.

The chain recombines TRBV15 with TRBJ2-2; D ambiguous. V was clipped by 0 bases and J by 7 bases, with 12 bases between them. The V gene's germline CDR1 is LNHNV and CDR2 YYDKDF (reference sequence). The CDR3 is 15 residues long. The CDR3 is CATSRDVPLGGELFF. In DNA, the CDR3 is TGTGCCACCAGCAGAGATGTCCCGCTCGGCGGGGAGCTGTTTTTT.

The rearrangement joins TRBV10-3 to TRBJ1-1, with TRBD1 as a possible D gene (5 bases). V lost 7 bases to trimming and J lost 3 bases, with 12 bases between them. Germline CDR1 ENHRY, CDR2 SYGVKD. This CDR3 has 13 residues. The CDR3 DNA reads TGTGCCATCACTACCTTGGGGGACACTGAAGCTTTCTTT. This codes for CAITTLGDTEAFF.

In its sample, this clone was seen once. The chain recombines TRBV14 with TRBJ2-3; D unresolved. The V end lost 2 bases, the J end lost 4 bases, and 7 bases lay between the germline ends. The CDR3 is made up of 13 amino acids. Germline-derived CDR1 and CDR2 are SGHDN and FVKESK. The CDR3 DNA reads as TGTGCCAGCAGCCAAATCACCCCAGATACGCAGTATTTT. Residues: CASSQITPDTQYF.

The J gene is TRBJ2-7, the V gene TRBV5-4, with 9 bases identical to TRBD1. Germline loops: CDR1 SGHNT, CDR2 YYREEE (reference sequence). Unmatched junction bases numbered 6, after V lost 3 bases and J lost 2 bases. The CDR3 totals 15 residues. In DNA, the CDR3 is TGTGCCAGCAGCTCTACAGACAGGGGGGCCTACGAGCAGTACTTC. Translation gives CASSSTDRGAYEQYF. The full variable domain, with the rest looked up from reference TRBV5-4 and TRBJ2-7, is ETGVTQSPTHLIKTRGQQVTLRCSSQSGHNTVSWYQQALGQGPQFIFQYYREEENGRGNFPPRFSGLQFPNYSSELNVNALELDDSALYLCASSSTDRGAYEQYFGPGTRLTVT.

J is TRBJ2-7 and V is TRBV7-9; the D is unclear. The V gene lost 4 bases and the J gene lost 3 bases, with 4 bases spanning the gap. The CDR3 spans 11 residues. CDR1 and CDR2 from the germline V gene are SEHNR and FQNEAQ (reference sequence). CDR3 residues: CASSYNYEQYF. Written as DNA, the CDR3 is TGTGCCAGCAGCTACAACTACGAGCAGTACTTC.

The chain has TRBV13 and TRBJ2-7; 8 nucleotides align to TRBD2. The V and J ends lost 1 base and 5 bases, in that order; junction bases with no gene match: 7. Germline assignment: CDR1 PRHDT and CDR2 FYEKMQ (reference sequence). The CDR3 runs to 15 residues. CDR3 protein: CASSLVRTSTHEQYF. In nucleotides, the CDR3 is TGTGCCAGCAGCTTAGTTCGGACTAGCACCCACGAGCAGTACTTC. Supplemented by reference TRBV13 and TRBJ2-7, the full variable domain reads AAGVIQSPRHLIKEKRETATLKCYPIPRHDTVYWYQQGPGQDPQFLISFYEKMQSDKGSIPDRFSAQQFSDYHSELNMSSLELGDSALYFCASSLVRTSTHEQYFGPGTRLTVT.

J is TRBJ2-4 and V is TRBV27, with a tentative D call TRBD2 (6 bases). Per the germline V gene, CDR1 is MNHEY and CDR2 is SMNVEV (reference sequence). This CDR3 is built from 13 residues. Trimming took off 8 bases at V and 4 bases at J, with 12 bases between the two ends. CDR3 DNA: TGTGCCAGCCCCATGGGGGGTAAAAACATTCAGTACTTC. Its translation is CASPMGGKNIQYF.

The V gene is TRBV19, the J gene TRBJ2-7, with 9 bases that match TRBD1. V shed 5 bases and J 2 bases; nucleotides not matched to a gene: 7. There are 15 residues in the CDR3. The germline V gene encodes CDR1 LNHDA and CDR2 SQIVND (reference sequence). As DNA, the CDR3 is TGTGCCAGTAGTTTACCGGGACAGGGAACCTACGAGCAGTACTTC. Translated, it gives CASSLPGQGTYEQYF.

This clone was detected only a few times. The chain links TRBV14 to TRBJ2-2, with no clear D. Germline V gene sequence: CDR1 SGHDN, CDR2 FVKESK. This CDR3 region has 13 residues. The germline V and J ends were trimmed by 4 bases and 2 bases, with 5 bases remaining between them. The CDR3 region has the DNA TGTGCCAGCAGCCCTGGTAACACCGGGGAGCTGTTTTTT. This gives the protein CASSPGNTGELFF.

There are a few counts of this clone. V gene TRBV5-4 combines with J gene TRBJ1-2; D not certain. The CDR3 extends over 14 amino acids. V gave up 4 bases and J gave up 0 bases, with 10 bases separating them. Germline V gene sequence: CDR1 SGHNT, CDR2 YYREEE (reference sequence). The CDR3, as DNA: TGTGCCAGCAGCCCGGAGATCGCTAACTATGGCTACACCTTC. This translates into CASSPEIANYGYTF.

This chain uses TRBV2 with TRBJ2-1; tentatively, D is TRBD2 (6 bases). Germline V gene data show CDR1 as SNHLY and CDR2 as FYNNEI. The V end was cut by 8 bases, the J end by 13 bases, with 27 bases between. The CDR3 length is 15 residues. The CDR3 region has the DNA TGTGCCAGCCGGCGAACGGGAGAAGGGTACAATGGCCAGTTCTTC. Translation gives CASRRTGEGYNGQFF.